A selection of T cell receptor beta chains follows, all from one sample in a study of cytomegalovirus exposure and HLA in healthy donors. Produced via immunoSEQ multiplex PCR; TCRdb's table is partial and in-frame only. The sample includes roughly 100,000 clones. What was sequenced was PBMCs. These receptor sequences come from a man aged 45-60 years in good health and CMV-seropositive. Each CDR3 is given with its conserved first and last residue.

V gene | CDR3 protein
TRBV7-2 | CASSLGSARTEAFF
TRBV6-5 | CASSYSAGGGTGELFF
TRBV15 | CATSSRQGWETQYF
TRBV7-2 | CASSLVRAGVNEQFF
TRBV28 | CASSLSRLTEAFF
TRBV5-1 | CASSSIPPARAGGREQFF
TRBV4-1 | CASSQDDGRGRKLFF
TRBV7-2 | CASSLSGRTRGQPQHF
TRBV6-5 | CASSYSAGMNTEAFF
TRBV30 | CAWSVTDKNIQYF
TRBV5-4 | CASSQGATFYGYTF
TRBV15 | CATSGTGIYGYTF
TRBV13 | CASSLSPRDNSPLHF
TRBV9 | CASSASRVDSPLHF
TRBV6-5 | CASSYESNQPQHF
TRBV2 | CASSEDSSNQPQHF
TRBV7-2 | CASSLDLYRELFF
TRBV7-9 | CASSLRGSSYNEQFF
TRBV9 | CASSVDSGTYNEQFF
TRBV4-1 | CASSKPGQGDYGYTF
TRBV30 | CACNQRERDTQYF
TRBV11-1 | CASSFDRGASYEQYF
TRBV11-3 | CASSPEREGVTNTGELFF
TRBV11-2 | CASSLGAHNEQFF
TRBV30 | CAWAVTLGKLFF
TRBV7-2 | CASSLAWEGPRTDTQYF
TRBV6-5 | CASSYSTVGIYGYTF
TRBV28 | CASTPGQGYYGYTF
TRBV9 | CASSPTVLRNEQFF
TRBV6-1 | CASSEAMGGLRMNTEAFF
TRBV18 | CASSQQDYGYTF
TRBV6-6 | CASSRQRTNYGYTF
TRBV18 | CASSPPQRVPRRRSADNEQFF
TRBV5-6 | CASNLYGGTAFF
TRBV4-1 | CASSQAGTNYGYTF
TRBV6-5 | CASSYQTDLGYTF
TRBV6-5 | CASSKGQGSTEAFF
TRBV6-5 | CASSPLSSYGYTF
TRBV5-1 | CASSSGTGGQAGANVLTF
TRBV29-1 | CSVTLGLGNVQYF
TRBV19 | CASSLQRINNEQFF
TRBV29-1 | CSAIPGADTQYF
TRBV6-5 | CASSFQITGNYGYTF
TRBV5-1 | CASEDYNEQFF
TRBV11-3 | CASSDNPRVTEAFF
TRBV27 | CASSLFPGLNTEAFF
TRBV5-1 | CASSPGSTTGLAFF
TRBV5-5 | CASSSSPTGGDNEQFF
TRBV7-8 | CASSLNRRVWGDEQYF
TRBV28 | CASSLSAGTDQPQHF
TRBV5-1 | CASSALNTEAFF
TRBV29-1 | CSVSAGPWDTQYF
TRBV18 | CASSPRASGNTDTQYF